These 32 T cell receptor beta chains came from one sample sequenced in a study of T cell repertoires in cytomegalovirus infection. MiXCR, run by TCRdb on the reads, gives a single entry per CDR3 protein. The data show fewer than 350,000 distinct CDR3 sequences, 8% to 10% seen once. What was sequenced was PBMCs. Every receptor here comes from a human donor in good health (CMV status not recorded). Some clones in this sample may be carry-over from other donors' samples.

This chain connects TRBV11-2 to TRBJ2-7; 9 nucleotides line up with TRBD1. Germline V gene sequence: CDR1 SGHAT, CDR2 FQNNGV. The CDR3 has 14 residues. J gave up 3 bases and V 5 bases, and 5 bases lay outside the gene matches. The CDR3 region is CASSPGTGHYEQYF. DNA of the CDR3: TGTGCCAGCAGCCCCGGGACAGGGCACTACGAGCAGTACTTC.

The chain uses TRBV19 and TRBJ1-2; 7 positions agree with TRBD1. Per germline, CDR1 LNHDA and CDR2 SQIVND (reference sequence). With V trimmed by 6 bases and J by 2 bases, 9 bases remained unmatched. The CDR3 sequence is 15 residues long. The CDR3 reads CASSKLLTGNYGYTF. In nucleotides, the CDR3 is TGTGCCAGTAGCAAACTGTTGACAGGGAACTATGGCTACACCTTC.

The J gene is TRBJ2-2, the V gene TRBV5-1, with D tentatively TRBD2 (6 bases). This CDR3 has 15 amino acids. Trimming stripped 0 bases from V and 5 bases from J, with 11 bases between. Germline V lookup: CDR1 SGHRS, CDR2 YFSETQ. This CDR3 reads CASSLDPRGTGELFF. As DNA, the CDR3 is TGCGCCAGCAGCTTGGATCCGCGGGGAACCGGGGAGCTGTTTTTT.

The CDR3 DNA is TGTGCCAGCAGGGCCGGGACAGCAACTAATGAAAAACTGTTTTTT. Protein: CASRAGTATNEKLFF. The chain uses TRBV28 and TRBJ1-4, with 7 bases matching TRBD1. V was pared by 6 bases and J by 0 bases, with 4 bases of the junction left unmatched. Germline V gene data show CDR1 as MDHEN and CDR2 as SYDVKM. This CDR3 is built from 15 residues.

This clonotype was seen only a few times. The J gene is TRBJ2-2, the V gene TRBV28, with 8 bases that match TRBD2. The CDR3 contains 15 residues. Germline loops: CDR1 MDHEN, CDR2 SYDVKM. Trimming took 4 bases from V and 0 from J; bases not matched to a gene: 1. CDR3: CASSYSGANTGELFF. The CDR3 nucleotides read TGTGCCAGCAGTTATAGCGGGGCGAACACCGGGGAGCTGTTTTTT.

CDR3 loop: CAWRAVLNTEAFF. DNA for the CDR3: TGTGCCTGGAGGGCGGTTCTGAACACTGAAGCTTTCTTT. The genes are TRBV30 and TRBJ1-1, with D uncertain. The germline CDR1 and CDR2 sequences are GTSNPN and SVGIG (reference sequence). Trimming removed 3 bases from V and 0 bases from J, with 8 bases in between. The CDR3 is made up of 13 amino acids.

This clonotype was seen a handful of times. The chain recombines TRBV7-2 with TRBJ2-3; D is perhaps TRBD2 (6 bases). Trimming removed 4 bases from V and 6 bases from J, with 17 bases in between. CDR3 length equals 15 residues. Germline V lookup: CDR1 SGHTA, CDR2 FQGNSA. CDR3 in amino acids: CASSSVAALVDTQYF. The CDR3 DNA follows: TGTGCCAGCAGCTCTGTAGCGGCCTTGGTGGATACGCAGTATTTT.

This clonotype was seen ten or more times. The rearrangement uses TRBV4-1 and TRBJ2-1; TRBD2 matches at 8 bases. V lost 1 base, J lost 7 bases, and 12 bases stayed unmatched. Germline CDR1 reads MGHRA; CDR2 reads YSYEKL. This CDR3 region has 17 residues. CDR3 sequence reads: CASSQGDGGGPKNEQFF. CDR3 DNA sequence: TGCGCCAGCAGCCAAGGAGACGGGGGGGGCCCAAAAAATGAGCAGTTCTTC.

The chain is built from TRBV5-6 and TRBJ2-7; 10 positions agree with TRBD2. With 4 bases clipped from V and 6 bases from J, the junction kept 13 bases outside the gene matches. Germline assignment: CDR1 SGHDT and CDR2 YYEEEE. CDR3 length: 16 amino acids. The CDR3 DNA reads TGTGCCAGCAGCCGAGGCACTAGCGGGACCTGGGGCGAGCAGTACTTC. This gives the protein CASSRGTSGTWGEQYF.

This clonotype was seen a few times. This rearrangement joins TRBV5-4 to TRBJ2-6, with TRBD1 matching 8 bases. Trimming took 0 bases from V and 11 from J; bases not matched to a gene: 7. CDR1 is SGHNT, CDR2 YYREEE, per germline (reference sequence). There are 15 residues in the CDR3. CDR3 amino acids: CASSLVGTGWDVLTF. CDR3 nucleotides: TGTGCCAGCAGCTTGGTCGGGACAGGCTGGGACGTCCTGACTTTC.

This clonotype was detected many times. The chain has TRBV19 and TRBJ1-1; D remains ambiguous. Germline V gene data show CDR1 as LNHDA and CDR2 as SQIVND (reference sequence). Trimming stripped 3 bases from V and 0 bases from J, with 17 bases between. The CDR3 spans 17 residues. This CDR3 is CASSISRRRNMNTEAFF. In DNA form, the CDR3 reads TGTGCCAGTAGTATCAGTCGACGGAGGAACATGAACACTGAAGCTTTCTTT.

This clonotype was picked up many times. The V call is TRBV7-2, the J call TRBJ2-7; 8 bases fit TRBD2. The germline CDR1 and CDR2 sequences are SGHTA and FQGNSA. The V and J ends lost 5 bases and 6 bases, in that order; junction bases with no gene match: 9. This CDR3 is 14 amino acids long. This chain's CDR3 is CASSPAAGGGEQYF. As DNA, the CDR3 is TGTGCCAGCAGCCCAGCGGCGGGAGGAGGCGAGCAGTACTTC.

This clonotype was recorded a few times. The chain combines TRBV19 with TRBJ2-1; D could derive from TRBD1 or TRBD2 (5 bases each). This CDR3 is built from 17 residues. The V and J ends lost 5 bases and 4 bases respectively, with 21 bases between them. From germline, CDR1 is LNHDA and CDR2 SQIVND (reference sequence). The DNA for the CDR3 is TGTGCCAGTAGTCCCCTTTACGGGGCCACGGGTTACAATGAGCAGTTCTTC. Protein product: CASSPLYGATGYNEQFF. The full variable domain, completed using reference TRBV19 and TRBJ2-1, is DGGITQSPKYLFRKEGQNVTLSCEQNLNHDAMYWYRQDPGQGLRLIYYSQIVNDFQKGDIAEGYSVSREKKESFPLTVTSAQKNPTAFYLCASSPLYGATGYNEQFFGPGTRLTVL.

This clonotype was recorded a few times. The rearrangement uses TRBV6-2 or TRBV6-3 and TRBJ2-7, with 7 bases aligning to TRBD2. The CDR3 covers 15 residues. Germline V gene sequence: CDR1 MNHEY, CDR2 SVGEGT. The J segment lost 1 base and the V segment lost 2 bases, leaving 5 bases of the junction unmatched. The CDR3 DNA sequence: TGTGCCAGCAGTTACGGCGGGAGATCGTCCTACGAGCAGTACTTC. It is translated as CASSYGGRSSYEQYF.

The V and J genes are TRBV11-2 and TRBJ2-1; a possible D gene is TRBD1 (5 bases). The CDR3 is made up of 17 amino acids. V lost 1 base and J 0 bases, leaving 13 bases between the germline ends. CDR1 SGHAT and CDR2 FQNNGV come from the germline V gene. CDR3 sequence (DNA): TGTGCCAGCAGCTTAGTCCGACAGAGAATCTCCTACAATGAGCAGTTCTTC. Translated: CASSLVRQRISYNEQFF.

This clonotype has at least ten counts. The genes are TRBV7-7 and TRBJ2-5; D may match TRBD1 or TRBD2 (6 bases each). The CDR3 is 15 residues long. V lost 5 bases and J lost 4, with 17 bases in between. Germline lookup yields CDR1 SSHAT and CDR2 FNYEAQ (reference sequence). For the CDR3, the DNA is TGTGCCAGCAGCGCTCAGGGAGGAGGGGGAGAGACCCAGTACTTC. Its translation is CASSAQGGGGETQYF.

This clonotype has at least ten counts. J is TRBJ2-3 and V is TRBV7-6, with D tentatively TRBD2 (5 bases). This CDR3 comprises 13 residues. CDR1 is SGHVS, CDR2 FNYEAQ, per germline. V lost 5 bases and J lost 4, with 10 bases in between. CDR3 DNA: TGTGCCAGCAGCCCCAGGACTTCAGATACGCAGTATTTT. This codes for CASSPRTSDTQYF.

This clonotype was counted only a few times. The V and J genes are TRBV6-2 or TRBV6-3 and TRBJ1-6; D gene uncertain. Looked up from germline, CDR1 is MNHEY and CDR2 is SVGEGT. The CDR3 loop spans 14 amino acids. The V end lost 2 bases, the J end lost 6 bases, and 8 bases lay between the germline ends. CDR3 sequence reads: CASSYGRVNSPLHF. CDR3 coding DNA: TGTGCCAGCAGTTACGGGCGGGTTAATTCACCCCTCCACTTT.

This clonotype was detected only a few times. V usage is TRBV28 and J usage is TRBJ2-1; possibly TRBD2 for D (5 bases). V dropped 4 bases and J dropped 1 base, with 14 bases sitting between them. Germline CDR1 MDHEN, CDR2 SYDVKM. The CDR3 is 16 amino acids. The CDR3, as DNA: TGTGCCAGCAGTTCTTTGGGAGATAATTCCTACAATGAGCAGTTCTTC. Residues: CASSSLGDNSYNEQFF.

The V and J genes are TRBV27 and TRBJ2-7; D is unresolved. The V end was cut by 8 bases, the J end by 5 bases, with 16 bases between. In germline, CDR1 is MNHEY, CDR2 SMNVEV (reference sequence). There are 13 residues in the CDR3. The CDR3 region is CASGYSERNEQYF. CDR3 DNA sequence: TGTGCCAGCGGATACTCCGAAAGAAACGAGCAGTACTTC.

The chain joins TRBV7-6 to TRBJ2-5, with TRBD1 as a possible D gene (5 bases). Germline CDR1 is SGHVS and CDR2 is FNYEAQ. With 0 bases removed from V and 5 bases from J, the gap between germline ends came to 10 bases. The CDR3 spans 14 residues. The CDR3 sequence: CASSLAAGSETQYF. The CDR3 DNA sequence: TGTGCCAGCAGCTTAGCTGCAGGGTCGGAGACCCAGTACTTC. The full variable domain, completed using reference TRBV7-6 and TRBJ2-5, is GAGVSQSPRYKVTKRGQDVALRCDPISGHVSLYWYRQALGQGPEFLTYFNYEAQQDKSGLPNDRFSAERPEGSISTLTIQRTEQRDSAMYRCASSLAAGSETQYFGPGTRLLVL.

The chain uses TRBV6-5 and TRBJ2-5; D could derive from TRBD1 or TRBD2 (6 bases each). Germline V CDR1 and CDR2: MNHEY, SVGAGI. This CDR3 has 14 residues. V lost 8 bases to trimming and J lost 2 bases, with 15 bases between them. The CDR3: CASGGRTGQETQYF. The CDR3 bases are TGTGCCAGCGGGGGGAGAACAGGGCAAGAGACCCAGTACTTC.

This clonotype has more than one count but fewer than ten. The chain couples TRBV27 to TRBJ2-1, with TRBD2 identical over 10 bases. The CDR3 has 15 amino acids. Germline V gives CDR1 MNHEY, CDR2 SMNVEV (reference sequence). V shed 7 bases and J 2 bases; nucleotides not matched to a gene: 5. DNA for the CDR3: TGTGCCAGCACCTTCGGGACTAGCGCCTACAATGAGCAGTTCTTC. As protein: CASTFGTSAYNEQFF.

This chain uses TRBV12-3 or TRBV12-4 with TRBJ1-5, with D tentatively TRBD1 (5 bases). Trimming left V 0 bases short and J 3 bases short, with 9 bases between. This CDR3 is built from 15 residues. This CDR3 reads CASSLAGVNNQPQHF. Here the CDR3 DNA reads TGTGCCAGCAGTTTAGCAGGGGTTAACAATCAGCCCCAGCATTTT.

The table lists this clonotype with a few counts. The chain carries TRBV6-6 and TRBJ2-1, with D possibly TRBD2 on 5 matching bases. Germline V gives CDR1 MNHNY, CDR2 SVGAGI (reference sequence). Between the trimmed V and J ends, which lost 5 bases and 2 bases, there was a span of 16 bases. The length of the CDR3 is 16 residues. The CDR3 coding sequence is TGTGCCAGCAGTGTAGGAACTAGTATACCCTACAATGAGCAGTTCTTC. Translation: CASSVGTSIPYNEQFF.

This clonotype was seen only a few times. This chain uses TRBV12-3 or TRBV12-4 with TRBJ2-5; 9 bases are shared with TRBD1. The CDR3 runs 16 residues. The ends lost 6 bases at V and 1 base at J; junction bases unmatched: 9. DNA of the CDR3: TGTGCCAGCAGCCGTTCCGACAGGGGGATCCAAGAGACCCAGTACTTC. Its translation: CASSRSDRGIQETQYF.

This clonotype was seen at least ten times. J is TRBJ2-7 and V is TRBV6-1, with unresolved D. The V gene's germline CDR1 is MNHNS and CDR2 SASEGT. This CDR3 comprises 13 residues. V lost 7 bases and J lost 2, with 12 bases in between. This chain's CDR3 is CASIGAATYEQYF. The CDR3 DNA follows: TGTGCCAGCATAGGCGCGGCTACCTACGAGCAGTACTTC.

This clonotype was detected only a few times. The chain has TRBV24-1 and TRBJ2-5; TRBD1 matches at 12 bases. Germline-derived CDR1 and CDR2 are KGHDR and SFDVKD. With V trimmed by 3 bases and J by 4 bases, 2 bases remained unmatched. This CDR3 is built from 15 residues. CDR3 region: CATSDGGQGAETQYF. The CDR3 DNA sequence: TGTGCCACCAGTGATGGGGGACAGGGGGCAGAGACCCAGTACTTC.

As regards this clonotype: The CDR3 end shows no conserved phenylalanine or tryptophan, and so a read error is likely. The J gene is TRBJ1-1, the V gene TRBV5-1, with 8 bases that match TRBD1. The length of the CDR3 is 17 residues. Per germline, CDR1 SGHRS and CDR2 YFSETQ. Trimming took 1 base from V and 2 from J; bases not matched to a gene: 10. Written as DNA, the CDR3 is TGCGCCAGCAGCTTGAGACAGGGGACCCCTCTCAACACTGAAGCTTTCTCT. This translates into CASSLRQGTPLNTEAFS.

This clonotype was seen more than once but under ten times. V usage is TRBV9 and J usage is TRBJ1-6; D is unresolved. From germline, CDR1 is SGDLS and CDR2 YYNGEE. The ends were cut back, 0 bases at V and 10 bases at J, with 14 bases in the middle. This CDR3 is built from 15 residues. The CDR3 sequence: CASSVGHSSSSPLHF. In DNA form, the CDR3 reads TGTGCCAGCAGCGTAGGTCACAGCTCTAGCTCACCCCTCCACTTT.

The sample holds a few counts of this clonotype. V usage is TRBV12-3 or TRBV12-4 and J usage is TRBJ2-7; D gene ambiguous. This CDR3 spans 14 amino acids. Trimming removed 0 bases from V and 3 bases from J, with 9 bases in between. Here the CDR3 DNA reads TGTGCCAGCAGTTTAGCTCTATATGACTACGAGCAGTACTTC. This encodes CASSLALYDYEQYF.

The rearrangement uses TRBV27 and TRBJ1-1; possibly TRBD1 for D (5 bases). CDR3 length equals 16 residues. Trimming removed 5 bases from V and 3 bases from J, with 19 bases in between. Germline CDR1 MNHEY, CDR2 SMNVEV (reference sequence). The CDR3 DNA sequence: TGTGCCAGCAGTCCGATATTCCGTCGGGACGACACTGAAGCTTTCTTT. This gives the protein CASSPIFRRDDTEAFF.